A single sample is the source of the 16 T cell receptor beta chains below, sequenced in a study of response to subunit inactivated influenza vaccine. Each CDR3 protein gets one entry after TCRdb re-called the RT-PCR reads with MiXCR. The sample has hundreds of thousands of distinct CDR3 sequences, about 25% seen once. The sample here was CD4+ T cells sorted from PBMCs, taken more than 4 days after vaccination. The source of these receptors is a man aged 50-59 years who received an inactivated influenza vaccine.

J is TRBJ2-7 and V is TRBV20-1; D remains ambiguous. V lost 5 bases and J 1 base, leaving 3 bases between the germline ends. The CDR3 runs 10 residues. Germline CDR1 DFQATT, CDR2 SNEGSKA (reference sequence). CDR3 sequence (DNA): TGCAGTGCTCCGTCCTACGAGCAGTACTTC. The encoded protein is CSAPSYEQYF.

This clonotype is a singleton in its sample. V is TRBV19 and J is TRBJ1-6; TRBD1 matches at 7 bases. The trim removed 5 bases at V and 6 bases at J, leaving 7 bases unmatched. The germline V gene encodes CDR1 LNHDA and CDR2 SQIVND (reference sequence). The CDR3 spans 15 residues. The CDR3 bases are TGTGCCAGTAGTGGCCGGGACAGACCTAATTCACCCCTCCACTTT. Residues: CASSGRDRPNSPLHF.

The chain is built from TRBV3-1 and TRBJ2-2; no reliable D call. Trimming removed 4 bases at V and 11 bases at J, with 11 bases between. Germline V gene lookup returns CDR1 LGHDT and CDR2 YNNKEL (reference sequence). The length of the CDR3 is 12 residues. The CDR3 reads CASSREREELFF. The CDR3 DNA reads as TGTGCCAGCAGCCGAGAGCGTGAAGAGCTGTTTTTT.

This chain connects TRBV10-3 to TRBJ2-7; TRBD2 agrees at 11 bases. Germline loops: CDR1 ENHRY, CDR2 SYGVKD. The CDR3 consists of 14 residues. Trimming removed 6 bases from V and 2 bases from J; junction bases left unmatched: 3. The CDR3 nucleotides read TGTGCCATCAGGATGACTAGCGGGGCCTACGAGCAGTACTTC. Translating it yields CAIRMTSGAYEQYF.

V is TRBV4-2 and J is TRBJ2-7, with D unresolved. Germline V CDR1 and CDR2: LGHNA, YNFKEQ. The length of the CDR3 is 13 residues. Trimming pared 3 bases from V and 7 bases from J, leaving 13 bases between. The CDR3 DNA sequence: TGTGCCAGCAGCCACGCGACGGTTAGAGAGCAGTACTTC. Encoded protein: CASSHATVREQYF.

This chain links TRBV9 with TRBJ2-5, with D possibly matching TRBD1 (5 bases). The CDR3 is 16 residues long. With 0 bases removed from V and 0 bases from J, the gap between germline ends came to 12 bases. Per the germline V gene, CDR1 is SGDLS and CDR2 is YYNGEE. CDR3 sequence reads: CASSVAQGAYQETQYF. The CDR3 DNA follows: TGTGCCAGCAGCGTAGCTCAGGGCGCCTACCAAGAGACCCAGTACTTC.

V gene TRBV20-1 combines with J gene TRBJ2-1; 8 bases fit TRBD2. CDR1 DFQATT and CDR2 SNEGSKA come from the germline V gene (reference sequence). This CDR3 is 14 amino acids long. V was pared by 4 bases and J by 4 bases, with 6 bases of the junction left unmatched. CDR3 amino acids: CSAKGGGLYNEQFF. The CDR3 coding sequence is TGCAGTGCTAAGGGCGGGGGGTTATACAATGAGCAGTTCTTC.

This sequence joins TRBV15 and TRBJ2-1; D possibly corresponds to TRBD1 (6 bases). Per germline, CDR1 LNHNV and CDR2 YYDKDF (reference sequence). V lost 1 base and J lost 2, with 21 bases in between. The CDR3 loop spans 19 amino acids. The CDR3 loop reads CATSRVGGAQGGPYNEQFF. The CDR3 DNA reads TGTGCCACCAGCAGAGTTGGGGGCGCCCAGGGTGGCCCCTACAATGAGCAGTTCTTC.

This clonotype was picked up a small number of times. The rearrangement joins TRBV10-3 to TRBJ2-3; D not resolved. The germline gives CDR1 ENHRY, CDR2 SYGVKD. V lost 3 bases to trimming and J lost 2 bases, with 18 bases between them. The CDR3 sequence is 17 residues long. This chain's CDR3 is CAISDQAFTDYTDTQYF. CDR3 DNA: TGTGCCATCAGTGACCAAGCCTTCACGGATTACACAGATACGCAGTATTTT.

The chain recombines TRBV5-1 with TRBJ2-5; D is unclear. This CDR3 spans 14 amino acids. V lost 2 bases and J 2 bases, leaving 10 bases between the germline ends. Germline V gene sequence: CDR1 SGHRS, CDR2 YFSETQ. The CDR3 region is CASSFPNSQETQYF. In DNA form, the CDR3 reads TGCGCCAGCAGCTTCCCCAACAGTCAAGAGACCCAGTACTTC. Variable domain in full (rest from reference TRBV5-1 and TRBJ2-5): KAGVTQTPRYLIKTRGQQVTLSCSPISGHRSVSWYQQTPGQGLQFLFEYFSETQRNKGNFPGRFSGRQFSNSRSEMNVSTLELGDSALYLCASSFPNSQETQYFGPGTRLLVL.

In this sample, this clonotype turned up a few times. The chain recombines TRBV5-1 with TRBJ1-6; D not resolved. The V end lost 0 bases, the J end lost 10 bases, and 11 bases lay between the germline ends. The length of the CDR3 is 14 residues. Germline V gene lookup returns CDR1 SGHRS and CDR2 YFSETQ. This CDR3 is CASSLGRGRSPLHF. DNA for the CDR3: TGCGCCAGCAGCTTGGGACGAGGGCGGTCACCCCTCCACTTT.

This clonotype turned up a few times. The CDR3 DNA follows: TGTGCCAGCAGGCCAGGGGGAGGGCAGCCCCAGCATTTT. The encoded protein is CASRPGGGQPQHF. The genes are TRBV27 and TRBJ1-5; 7 nucleotides align to TRBD1. V lost 6 bases, J lost 7 bases, and 6 bases stayed unmatched. CDR3 length: 13 residues. Per germline, CDR1 MNHEY and CDR2 SMNVEV (reference sequence).

This clonotype showed up just a few times. The V and J genes are TRBV29-1 and TRBJ2-3; no clear D. V was pared by 0 bases and J by 0 bases, with 16 bases between. The CDR3 has 17 amino acids. Germline V gene data show CDR1 as SQVTM and CDR2 as ANQGSEA. As DNA, the CDR3 is TGCAGCGTTGAAGAGCTGGTGGGGAAAACTAGCACAGATACGCAGTATTTT. Its protein is CSVEELVGKTSTDTQYF.

The chain couples TRBV20-1 to TRBJ2-3; unclear D gene. V was cut by 0 bases and J by 2 bases, with 9 bases left in between. The length of the CDR3 is 14 residues. In germline, CDR1 is DFQATT, CDR2 SNEGSKA (reference sequence). The DNA for the CDR3 is TGCAGTGCTAGAGATGGCGGAACCACAGATACGCAGTATTTT. It encodes CSARDGGTTDTQYF.

This chain connects TRBV28 to TRBJ2-1; 7 positions agree with TRBD1. Germline assignment: CDR1 MDHEN and CDR2 SYDVKM. The CDR3 length is 14 residues. V shed 6 bases, J shed 5 bases, and the junction held 7 bases outside the gene matches. In DNA form, the CDR3 reads TGTGCCAGCAGCCCGGCCGACAGGGACAATGAGCAGTTCTTC. It yields the protein CASSPADRDNEQFF.

This clonotype occurred a few times. V is TRBV9 and J is TRBJ2-1; maybe TRBD1 (6 bases). Germline V gives CDR1 SGDLS, CDR2 YYNGEE. Trimming took off 3 bases at V and 2 bases at J, with 12 bases between the two ends. The CDR3 is 15 amino acids. Here the CDR3 reads CASSASQGAYNEQFF. The CDR3 DNA follows: TGTGCCAGCAGCGCCTCACAGGGCGCCTACAATGAGCAGTTCTTC.